The source of this T cell receptor beta chain is a study of technical replicates of blood from a few donors. TCRdb keeps only in-frame clones here, not all; method: immunoSEQ multiplex PCR. The table records 66,000 or so clones, about 97% of them present only once. The CDR3 has 15 residues. CDR1 is SGHRS, CDR2 YFSETQ, per germline. V was clipped by 0 bases and J by 8 bases, with 15 bases between them. Input material: T cells isolated from PBMCs. This clonotype originated in a human donor in good health. The chain is built from TRBV5-1 and TRBJ2-1; tentative D call: TRBD2 (6 bases). The CDR3 sequence: CASSLVPGGVYEQFF. The CDR3, as DNA: TGCGCCAGCAGCTTGGTTCCCGGGGGTGTCTATGAGCAGTTCTTC. The entire variable domain, with the rest obtained from reference TRBV5-1 and TRBJ2-1, is as follows: KAGVTQTPRYLIKTRGQQVTLSCSPISGHRSVSWYQQTPGQGLQFLFEYFSETQRNKGNFPGRFSGRQFSNSRSEMNVSTLELGDSALYLCASSLVPGGVYEQFFGPGTRLTVL.